The clone carrying this TCR beta chain showed up many times. What it binds is not known. This entry comes from a study of response to subunit inactivated influenza vaccine. Study-level results: A suggestion made by the authors is that each seasonal influenza vaccination recruits few new T cells.

Each CDR3 protein is one row after TCRdb ran MiXCR on the RT-PCR reads. Of 710,000 or so distinct CDR3 sequences in the sample, 15% to 19% were seen once. The V and J ends lost 5 bases and 7 bases respectively, with 15 bases between them. The CDR3 is 14 residues long. Germline CDR1 LGHNA, CDR2 YSLEER. The clonotype comes from a man over 45 who received an inactivated influenza vaccine. The source was PBMCs from blood, collected 12 days after vaccination. The chain has TRBV4-3 and TRBJ2-1; D remains ambiguous. The CDR3 sequence is CASSKGRIANEQFF. DNA of the CDR3: TGCGCCAGCAGCAAAGGACGGATAGCAAATGAGCAGTTCTTC.